The text below deals with one TCR beta chain. The antigen it binds to is not known. No quality values exist for individual bases; no much larger clone is one base distant. The method behind the library was PCR. The instrument given in TCRdb is Illumina HiSeq 2500. TCR library preparation used molecular barcoding, with unique molecular identifiers applied to normalize quantification of the TCRbeta repertoire. TCRdb reran the public reads through fastp at Q25 and MiXCR, keeping productive beta chains. Rows are unified per CDR3 protein, each entry keeping the most common DNA and genes. The sample data list approximately 590,000 distinct CDR3 sequences, and roughly a tenth of these were observed just once. The leading ten clones occupy less than 5% of the sample. This record belongs to a study of T-cell reconstitution after alpha-beta-depleted transplantation in children (dated by TCRdb to the mid-2010s). For the study in its entirety: T-cell immune reconstitution after TCRalphabeta/CD19-depleted allogeneic hematopoietic cell transplantation in children was quantitatively tracked in the study by means of TCR repertoire profiling.

CDR1 and CDR2, per the germline V gene, are SGHRS and YFSETQ. Taken from cysteine to phenylalanine, the CDR3 has 14 residues. Just CDR3 DNA is preserved here, 42 bases in frame from base 1. Between the V and J ends, shortened by 2 bases and 4 bases respectively, the junction contains 10 bases. The V and J genes are TRBV5-1 and TRBJ2-1, with an unclear D gene assignment. The sequencing here drew on PBMCs from the stem cell graft donor, taken from the stem cell graft. The clonotype comes from a human donor who donated a stem cell graft to a child with acute myeloid leukemia. The DNA sequence follows: TGCGCCAGCAGCTTCCCACAGTCATACAATGAGCAGTTCTTC. Its protein is CASSFPQSYNEQFF.